These T cell receptor beta chains were read from a single sample in a study of siplizumab effects on memory and regulatory T cells. Assay used: immunoSEQ multiplex PCR; TCRdb lists only in-frame clones, some missing. The repertoire holds over 100,000 clones, with 85% to 95% as singletons. Sample: Tregs sorted from blood. All receptors come from a human donor in good health. CDR3s include the opening cysteine and the closing phenylalanine or tryptophan. D genes are given only for firm matches. Clone size is given for some rows only: seen once, a few or many times, or a class if the clone is expanded.

j_call: TRBJ1-2; clone_size: many; v_call: TRBV10-3; d_call: NA; cdr3_nt: TGTGCCATCAGTGACGAGGGGCGACACTATGGCTACACCTTC; cdr3_aa: CAISDEGRHYGYTF
j_call: TRBJ2-6; clone_size: NA; v_call: TRBV29-1; d_call: NA; cdr3_nt: TGCAGCGTTGTAGGCTCTGGGGCCAACGTCCTGACTTTC; cdr3_aa: CSVVGSGANVLTF
j_call: TRBJ2-7; clone_size: NA; v_call: TRBV7-9; d_call: TRBD2; cdr3_nt: TGTGCCAGCAGCCCACCCGGGACTAGCTCGCTGAGCTCCTACGAGCAGTACTTC; cdr3_aa: CASSPPGTSSLSSYEQYF
j_call: TRBJ2-5; clone_size: NA; v_call: TRBV2; d_call: NA; cdr3_nt: TGTGCCAGCAGTCCGACTAGAAGTTTCGAGACCCAGTACTTC; cdr3_aa: CASSPTRSFETQYF
j_call: TRBJ2-7; clone_size: NA; v_call: TRBV5-4; d_call: TRBD2; cdr3_nt: TGTGCCAGCAGCTTTGCGGGAGCCAGAGACGAGCAGTACTTC; cdr3_aa: CASSFAGARDEQYF
j_call: TRBJ1-2; clone_size: NA; v_call: TRBV6-1; d_call: NA; cdr3_nt: TGTGCCATCTCCCGACAGATAGGAGCTAACTATGGCTACACCTTC; cdr3_aa: CAISRQIGANYGYTF
j_call: TRBJ2-7; clone_size: once; v_call: TRBV11-2; d_call: TRBD1; cdr3_nt: TGTGCCAGCAGCTTAACCGACAGGGGGTACGAGCAGTACTTC; cdr3_aa: CASSLTDRGYEQYF
j_call: TRBJ1-2; clone_size: NA; v_call: TRBV6-6; d_call: NA; cdr3_nt: TGTGCCAGCAGGGTTGGCAGCTATGGCTACACCTTC; cdr3_aa: CASRVGSYGYTF
j_call: TRBJ2-7; clone_size: NA; v_call: TRBV5-1; d_call: NA; cdr3_nt: TGCGCCAGCAGTCGTCTCGTGCAGGACTACGAGCAGTACTTC; cdr3_aa: CASSRLVQDYEQYF
j_call: TRBJ1-1; clone_size: NA; v_call: TRBV7-2; d_call: NA; cdr3_nt: TGTGCCAGCAGCCATGGGACATCGGAAGCTTTCTTT; cdr3_aa: CASSHGTSEAFF
j_call: TRBJ1-1; clone_size: NA; v_call: TRBV2; d_call: TRBD1; cdr3_nt: TGTGCCAGCAGTCCTCCCGGGACAGGGGGCGCGAGAACTGAAGCTTTCTTT; cdr3_aa: CASSPPGTGGARTEAFF
j_call: TRBJ1-3; clone_size: NA; v_call: TRBV10-3; d_call: NA; cdr3_nt: TGTGCCATCGGTCCGGGGGCTGGAGGAAACACCATATATTTT; cdr3_aa: CAIGPGAGGNTIYF
j_call: TRBJ2-1; clone_size: few; v_call: TRBV4-2; d_call: NA; cdr3_nt: TGTGCCAGCAGCCAAGAGATTCTGGGGCCTTACAATGAGCAGTTCTTC; cdr3_aa: CASSQEILGPYNEQFF
j_call: TRBJ2-5; clone_size: NA; v_call: TRBV5-3; d_call: NA; cdr3_nt: TGTGCCAGAAGCTTGTCGGGGGAAGAGACCCAGTACTTC; cdr3_aa: CARSLSGEETQYF
j_call: TRBJ1-3; clone_size: few; v_call: TRBV6-5; d_call: NA; cdr3_nt: TGTGCCAGCAGTTACTCTGTGTTCAACTCTGGAAACACCATATATTTT; cdr3_aa: CASSYSVFNSGNTIYF
j_call: TRBJ1-3; clone_size: NA; v_call: TRBV11-3; d_call: NA; cdr3_nt: TGTGCCAGCAGCTCCACAGGGTTCTCTGGAAACACCATATATTTT; cdr3_aa: CASSSTGFSGNTIYF
j_call: TRBJ2-3; clone_size: NA; v_call: TRBV7-9; d_call: NA; cdr3_nt: TGTGCCAGCATGGTCGGGGGAACCCGACTAGATACGCAGTATTTT; cdr3_aa: CASMVGGTRLDTQYF
j_call: TRBJ2-1; clone_size: NA; v_call: TRBV5-1; d_call: TRBD2; cdr3_nt: TGCGCCAGCAGCGTAGAGACTAGCGGGAGTGGTGAGCAGTTCTTC; cdr3_aa: CASSVETSGSGEQFF
j_call: TRBJ1-2; clone_size: NA; v_call: TRBV2; d_call: NA; cdr3_nt: TGTGCCAGCAGAACCACCGGCCAAGGGGGTTATGGCTACACCTTC; cdr3_aa: CASRTTGQGGYGYTF
j_call: TRBJ2-1; clone_size: NA; v_call: TRBV6-1; d_call: TRBD2; cdr3_nt: TGTGCCAGCAGGAAGCGGGGGGATTACAATGAGCAGTTCTTC; cdr3_aa: CASRKRGDYNEQFF
j_call: TRBJ2-7; clone_size: NA; v_call: TRBV5-1; d_call: NA; cdr3_nt: TGCGCCAGCAGCTTGGTGGCCGGGGCCCTACAGAGGGAGCAGTACTTC; cdr3_aa: CASSLVAGALQREQYF
j_call: TRBJ1-1; clone_size: once; v_call: TRBV5-1; d_call: NA; cdr3_nt: TGCGCCAGCAGCTTGGAGGGGTTAGGGGCTGAAGCTTTCTTT; cdr3_aa: CASSLEGLGAEAFF
j_call: TRBJ1-5; clone_size: NA; v_call: TRBV10-2; d_call: NA; cdr3_nt: TGCGCCAGCAGTGGAACCAGCAATCAGCCCCAGCATTTT; cdr3_aa: CASSGTSNQPQHF
j_call: TRBJ1-4; clone_size: NA; v_call: TRBV30; d_call: NA; cdr3_nt: TGTGCCTGGAGTGTGCACCTGGCTAATGAAAAACTGTTTTTT; cdr3_aa: CAWSVHLANEKLFF
j_call: TRBJ2-3; clone_size: NA; v_call: TRBV2; d_call: NA; cdr3_nt: TGTGCCAGCACCCGGGGGCGTAGCACAGATACGCAGTATTTT; cdr3_aa: CASTRGRSTDTQYF
j_call: TRBJ2-5; clone_size: NA; v_call: TRBV5-6; d_call: NA; cdr3_nt: TGTGCCAGCAGCTTTTCGGCTGAAGAGACCCAGTACTTC; cdr3_aa: CASSFSAEETQYF
j_call: TRBJ2-4; clone_size: NA; v_call: TRBV15; d_call: TRBD1; cdr3_nt: TGTGCCACCAGCAGGGCCCGGGACAGGGCCAAAAACATTCAGTACTTC; cdr3_aa: CATSRARDRAKNIQYF
j_call: TRBJ2-7; clone_size: once; v_call: TRBV19; d_call: TRBD2; cdr3_nt: TGTGCCAGTACGTTAGCGGGAGGATCCTACGAGCAGTACTTC; cdr3_aa: CASTLAGGSYEQYF
j_call: TRBJ1-6; clone_size: NA; v_call: TRBV10-3; d_call: NA; cdr3_nt: TGTGCCACAAGGGCTCAGAGCCTGGATTCACCCCTCCACTTT; cdr3_aa: CATRAQSLDSPLHF